This TCR beta chain was sequenced in a study of cytomegalovirus exposure and HLA in healthy donors. The primer mix had 60 Vbeta and 13 Jbeta primers. Only in-frame clones appear in the TCRdb table, and some are missing; sequencing was by immunoSEQ multiplex PCR. Its clone listing holds 55,000 to 75,000 clones. The CDR3 sequence is 12 residues long. Unmatched junction bases numbered 5, after V lost 6 bases and J lost 5 bases. Germline V gene sequence: CDR1 SQVTM, CDR2 ANQGSEA. This sequence was found in a male donor in good health and CMV-seronegative. The rearrangement uses TRBV29-1 and TRBJ1-1; 8 positions match TRBD1. The sequencing input was PBMCs. CDR3 loop: CSVTGGGTEAFF. In DNA form, the CDR3 reads TGCAGCGTAACAGGGGGGGGGACTGAAGCTTTCTTT.